Here is one T cell receptor (beta chain) with its context. Its antigen remains unknown. This sample was included in a study of cytomegalovirus exposure and HLA in healthy donors. Study-level results: In presence/absence analyses, roughly uniform sequencing depth across donors was assumed. A later analysis revealed that TCR association rates differed between HLA loci, peaking at DRB1 and bottoming out at HLA-C. Reported performance of the classifier showed diagnosis of cytomegalovirus status with high specificity and sensitivity. V segments that were indistinguishable, TRBV6-2 and TRBV6-3 among them, were omitted from analysis.

60 Vbeta and 13 Jbeta primers were used in PCR. Assay: immunoSEQ multiplex PCR; the TCRdb copy retains only in-frame clones and omits some. In the table there are about 130,000 clones, roughly 82% of which are singletons. The CDR3 runs to 18 residues. This sequence was found in a male donor in good health and CMV-seropositive. The sequenced sample was PBMCs. The chain joins TRBV21-1 to TRBJ2-5; the table calls TRBD2, which could not be checked here. TRBV21-1 is an annotated pseudogene. The CDR3 sequence is CASSKEDGGGAHKETQYF. DNA of the CDR3: TGTGCCAGCAGCAAAGAGGATGGCGGGGGGGCCCATAAAGAGACCCAGTACTTC.